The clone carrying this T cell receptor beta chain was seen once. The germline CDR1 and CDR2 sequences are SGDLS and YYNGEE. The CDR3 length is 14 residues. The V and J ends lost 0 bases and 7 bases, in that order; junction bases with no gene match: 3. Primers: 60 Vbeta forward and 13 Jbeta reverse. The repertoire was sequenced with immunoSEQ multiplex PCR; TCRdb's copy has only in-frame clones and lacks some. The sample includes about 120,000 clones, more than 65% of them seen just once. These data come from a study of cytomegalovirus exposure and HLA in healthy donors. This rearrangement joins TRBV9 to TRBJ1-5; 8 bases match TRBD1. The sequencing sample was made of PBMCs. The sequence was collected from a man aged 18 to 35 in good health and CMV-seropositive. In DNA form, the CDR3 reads TGTGCCAGCAGCGTAGGGACAGGGAAACAGCCCCAGCATTTT. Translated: CASSVGTGKQPQHF. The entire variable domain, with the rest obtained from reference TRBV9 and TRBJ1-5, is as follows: DSGVTQTPKHLITATGQRVTLRCSPRSGDLSVYWYQQSLDQGLQFLIQYYNGEERAKGNILERFSAQQFPDLHSELNLSSLELGDSALYFCASSVGTGKQPQHFGDGTRLSIL.